Below are 27 T cell receptor beta chains sequenced from a single sample in a study of blood T cell repertoires in COVID-19. The method was immunoSEQ multiplex PCR; TCRdb's version includes in-frame clones alone and lacks a portion of them. The table lists about 87,000 clones, 86% of them singletons. Sequencing input: peripheral blood. The receptors were sampled from a human donor in a cohort sampled during active COVID-19.

This clone was seen only a few times. The chain joins TRBV27 to TRBJ1-1, with 7 bases aligning to TRBD1. The CDR3 length is 13 residues. The junction had 3 bases not matched to a gene; V was cut back by 2 bases and J by 6 bases. Germline values: CDR1 MNHEY, CDR2 SMNVEV (reference sequence). The CDR3 nucleotides read TGTGCCAGCAGTTTAGGGACAGAGTCTGAAGCTTTCTTT. Amino acids: CASSLGTESEAFF.

The rearrangement joins TRBV19 to TRBJ1-1; D is undetermined. The CDR3 is 13 residues long. Trimming took off 6 bases at V and 2 bases at J, with 10 bases between the two ends. The germline gives CDR1 LNHDA, CDR2 SQIVND (reference sequence). Here the CDR3 reads CASSPPKNTEAFF. The CDR3 nucleotides read TGTGCCAGTAGCCCGCCTAAAAACACTGAAGCTTTCTTT. Supplemented by reference TRBV19 and TRBJ1-1, the full variable domain reads DGGITQSPKYLFRKEGQNVTLSCEQNLNHDAMYWYRQDPGQGLRLIYYSQIVNDFQKGDIAEGYSVSREKKESFPLTVTSAQKNPTAFYLCASSPPKNTEAFFGQGTRLTVV.

The V call is TRBV29-1, the J call TRBJ2-1; D perhaps matches TRBD1 (6 bases). The V and J ends lost 4 bases and 4 bases respectively, with 8 bases between them. Germline CDR1 SQVTM, CDR2 ANQGSEA. This CDR3 spans 12 amino acids. The CDR3 spells CSVAGQYNEQFF. The CDR3 nucleotides read TGCAGCGTTGCCGGACAGTACAATGAGCAGTTCTTC.

The chain is built from TRBV2 and TRBJ2-7, with TRBD1 identical over 8 bases. The trim removed 7 bases at V and 4 bases at J, leaving 3 bases unmatched. Germline loops: CDR1 SNHLY, CDR2 FYNNEI. The CDR3 sequence is 12 residues long. The CDR3 loop reads CASTTGGYEQYF. The DNA for the CDR3 is TGTGCCAGCACTACAGGGGGTTACGAGCAGTACTTC. The complete variable domain, with remaining parts taken from reference TRBV2 and TRBJ2-7, reads EPEVTQTPSHQVTQMGQEVILRCVPISNHLYFYWYRQILGQKVEFLVSFYNNEISEKSEIFDDQFSVERPDGSNFTLKIRSTKLEDSAMYFCASTTGGYEQYFGPGTRLTVT.

The chain uses TRBV19 and TRBJ1-5; D is uncertain. Trimming removed 0 bases from V and 7 bases from J, with 13 bases in between. The germline V gene has CDR1 LNHDA and CDR2 SQIVND (reference sequence). The CDR3 consists of 15 residues. CDR3 residues: CASSIDRVRGQPQHF. The CDR3 coding sequence is TGTGCCAGTAGTATAGATCGGGTACGCGGACAGCCCCAGCATTTT.

The chain uses TRBV7-2 and TRBJ1-2; tentative D call: TRBD1 (5 bases). The CDR3 is made up of 14 amino acids. Germline V gives CDR1 SGHTA, CDR2 FQGNSA. The germline V and J ends were trimmed by 3 bases and 7 bases, with 15 bases remaining between them. The CDR3 DNA sequence: TGTGCCAGCAGCTTCGATCTCTCGGGGGGTGGCTACACCTTC. Translated, it gives CASSFDLSGGGYTF.

This chain uses TRBV10-3 with TRBJ2-2; tentative D call: TRBD2 (7 bases). This CDR3 is built from 17 residues. The germline V gene has CDR1 ENHRY and CDR2 SYGVKD. Trimming stripped 3 bases from V and 3 bases from J, with 17 bases between. CDR3 region: CAISESGGAWDTGELFF. The CDR3 coding sequence is TGTGCCATCAGTGAATCGGGGGGCGCTTGGGACACCGGGGAGCTGTTTTTT.

The table lists this clone with a count of one. The chain employs TRBV6-2 or TRBV6-3 and TRBJ2-7, with D perhaps TRBD1 (5 bases). Trimming stripped 4 bases from V and 4 bases from J, with 8 bases between. Germline V lookup: CDR1 MNHEY, CDR2 SVGEGT. The CDR3 contains 12 residues. The CDR3 nucleotides read TGTGCCAGCAGTTCACAGGCGTACGAGCAGTACTTC. Residues: CASSSQAYEQYF.

The chain joins TRBV7-9 to TRBJ2-5; 9 bases fit TRBD1. In germline, CDR1 is SEHNR, CDR2 FQNEAQ (reference sequence). With V trimmed by 5 bases and J by 4 bases, 11 bases remained unmatched. This CDR3 region has 16 residues. The CDR3 protein is CASSQSGTGYGETQYF. CDR3 DNA sequence: TGTGCCAGCAGCCAATCCGGGACAGGGTACGGAGAGACCCAGTACTTC.

The CDR3 protein is CASSELQYQETQYF. The CDR3 DNA sequence: TGCGCCAGCAGTGAGTTGCAGTACCAAGAGACCCAGTACTTC. This rearrangement joins TRBV10-2 to TRBJ2-5; no clear D. Germline CDR1 is WSHSY and CDR2 is SAAADI. There are 14 residues in the CDR3. V was pared by 1 base and J by 0 bases, with 6 bases between.

The chain links TRBV29-1 to TRBJ2-7, with D possibly TRBD1 on 5 matching bases. Looked up from germline, CDR1 is SQVTM and CDR2 is ANQGSEA. The V end was cut by 1 base, the J end by 3 bases, with 13 bases between. CDR3 size: 14 residues. Written as DNA, the CDR3 is TGCAGCGTTGAAGTAGCAGGGTCGAGCTACGAGCAGTACTTC. Its translation is CSVEVAGSSYEQYF.

The chain combines TRBV29-1 with TRBJ2-7, with 12 bases aligning to TRBD1. This CDR3 has 16 residues. V shed 7 bases, J shed 6 bases, and the junction held 16 bases outside the gene matches. Germline CDR1 SQVTM, CDR2 ANQGSEA. This CDR3 is CSAGKGPGQGAGEQYF. CDR3 coding DNA: TGCAGCGCCGGGAAGGGTCCGGGACAGGGGGCAGGCGAGCAGTACTTC.

This chain links TRBV18 with TRBJ1-4; a weak D match, TRBD1 (5 bases). V was pared by 0 bases and J by 5 bases, with 7 bases between. Germline lookup yields CDR1 KGHSH and CDR2 LQKENI. CDR3 size: 14 residues. The CDR3, as DNA: TGTGCCAGCTCACCACCCGGGGGAAATGAAAAACTGTTTTTT. Translating gives CASSPPGGNEKLFF.

J is TRBJ2-3 and V is TRBV7-2, with unresolved D. Per the germline V gene, CDR1 is SGHTA and CDR2 is FQGNSA. The germline V and J ends were trimmed by 3 bases and 0 bases, with 10 bases remaining between them. The length of the CDR3 is 15 residues. The CDR3 sequence: CASSFLQSSTDTQYF. The CDR3 region has the DNA TGTGCCAGCAGCTTCCTACAGTCTAGCACAGATACGCAGTATTTT.

This rearrangement joins TRBV5-1 to TRBJ2-5; no clear D. CDR3 size: 13 residues. V dropped 4 bases and J dropped 5 bases, with 12 bases sitting between them. Germline V gives CDR1 SGHRS, CDR2 YFSETQ. The CDR3 sequence: CASSARYGETQYF. The CDR3, as DNA: TGCGCCAGCAGCGCCAGATACGGGGAGACCCAGTACTTC. Variable domain in full (rest from reference TRBV5-1 and TRBJ2-5): KAGVTQTPRYLIKTRGQQVTLSCSPISGHRSVSWYQQTPGQGLQFLFEYFSETQRNKGNFPGRFSGRQFSNSRSEMNVSTLELGDSALYLCASSARYGETQYFGPGTRLLVL.

This sequence joins TRBV2 and TRBJ1-5; TRBD1 matches at 11 bases. Trimming cost V 4 bases and J 7 bases; bases outside gene matches: 9. Germline V lookup: CDR1 SNHLY, CDR2 FYNNEI. CDR3 length: 16 residues. CDR3 nucleotide sequence: TGTGCCAGCAGTGGAGGACAGGGGGCAAGCGGCCAGCCCCAGCATTTT. The encoded protein is CASSGGQGASGQPQHF.

The rearrangement uses TRBV30 and TRBJ2-5; 14 bases are shared with TRBD2. Germline V gives CDR1 GTSNPN, CDR2 SVGIG (reference sequence). The V segment lost 3 bases and the J segment 5 bases; nucleotides outside the gene matches: 11. This CDR3 spans 17 amino acids. The CDR3 protein is CAWRALTSGRARETQYF. The CDR3 region has the DNA TGTGCCTGGAGGGCCCTGACTAGCGGGAGGGCCAGGGAGACCCAGTACTTC.

The CDR3: CASSPYRGRYEQYF. CDR3 DNA: TGTGCCAGCAGTCCCTACAGAGGGCGCTACGAGCAGTACTTC. The chain recombines TRBV28 with TRBJ2-7; D may be TRBD2 (5 bases). The CDR3 extends over 14 amino acids. Germline assignment: CDR1 MDHEN and CDR2 SYDVKM. V shed 5 bases and J shed 3 bases, with 14 bases lying between them.

The chain joins TRBV5-1 to TRBJ2-7; a possible D gene is TRBD1 (7 bases). The CDR3 contains 14 residues. Germline values: CDR1 SGHRS, CDR2 YFSETQ. V lost 2 bases, J lost 5 bases, and 14 bases lay in between. The DNA for the CDR3 is TGCGCCAGCAGCTTCGCGGGACAGTATAACGAGCAGTACTTC. The encoded protein is CASSFAGQYNEQYF.

The rearrangement uses TRBV10-3 and TRBJ2-2, with 10 bases identical to TRBD2. The CDR3 contains 14 residues. Germline values: CDR1 ENHRY, CDR2 SYGVKD. Trimming cost V 8 bases and J 1 base; bases outside gene matches: 1. The CDR3 DNA reads TGTGCCATCGGACTAGCGGAGAACACCGGGGAGCTGTTTTTT. As protein: CAIGLAENTGELFF.

The rearrangement joins TRBV12-3 or TRBV12-4 to TRBJ2-5, with a weak D call TRBD1 (5 bases). Trimming took 6 bases from V and 5 from J, leaving 13 bases between them. The CDR3 length is 13 residues. CDR3 protein: CASRTVGRETQYF. The DNA for the CDR3 is TGTGCCAGCAGGACAGTGGGGCGCGAGACCCAGTACTTC.

The chain employs TRBV24-1 and TRBJ2-1, with 11 bases aligning to TRBD2. Germline values: CDR1 KGHDR, CDR2 SFDVKD. V lost 3 bases and J lost 5; bases outside the gene matches: 8. There are 17 residues in the CDR3. CDR3: CATSDPLAGGKNNEQFF. In DNA form, the CDR3 reads TGTGCCACCAGTGATCCCCTAGCGGGAGGTAAGAACAATGAGCAGTTCTTC.

The chain combines TRBV5-6 with TRBJ1-3; TRBD1 agrees at 7 bases. Trimming at V came to 4 bases and at J to 7 bases, leaving 8 bases not matched to a gene. Germline CDR1 reads SGHDT; CDR2 reads YYEEEE. This CDR3 has 14 amino acids. For the CDR3, the DNA is TGTGCCAGCAGCCTGGACAGGTTTCGGAACACCATATATTTT. The encoded protein is CASSLDRFRNTIYF.

In this sample, this clone turned up a few times. The chain recombines TRBV28 with TRBJ1-6; 8 nucleotides match TRBD1. The germline gives CDR1 MDHEN, CDR2 SYDVKM. V was pared by 6 bases and J by 1 base, with 8 bases of the junction left unmatched. This CDR3 spans 17 amino acids. CDR3 sequence: CASSTGGLFSYNSPLHF. In DNA form, the CDR3 reads TGTGCCAGCAGCACAGGGGGGTTGTTTTCCTATAATTCACCCCTCCACTTT.

The J gene is TRBJ2-5, the V gene TRBV10-1, with D possibly matching TRBD2 (5 bases). The CDR3 totals 17 residues. The germline CDR1 and CDR2 sequences are WNHNN and SYGVQD (reference sequence). Deletions cut 6 bases from V and 2 bases from J, with 22 bases between. Here the CDR3 reads CASSPTPLFGLQETQYF. The CDR3, as DNA: TGCGCCAGCAGCCCCACCCCCCTCTTCGGACTGCAAGAGACCCAGTACTTC.

In its sample, this clone was seen once. This rearrangement joins TRBV7-3 to TRBJ2-7; the match to TRBD1 covers 8 bases. V shed 3 bases and J 5 bases; nucleotides not matched to a gene: 6. Germline assignment: CDR1 SGHTA and CDR2 FQGTGA. CDR3 length: 14 amino acids. CDR3 DNA sequence: TGTGCCAGCAGCTTGAACGACAGGGGCGACGAGCAGTACTTC. This translates into CASSLNDRGDEQYF.

The chain combines TRBV7-2 with TRBJ1-4, with 7 positions matching TRBD1. Germline loops: CDR1 SGHTA, CDR2 FQGNSA. The CDR3 is 14 amino acids. V lost 1 base and J lost 10; bases outside the gene matches: 6. The CDR3 nucleotides are TGTGCCAGCAGCTTAGACGTAGGGGGCGGAAAACTGTTTTTT. It specifies CASSLDVGGGKLFF.